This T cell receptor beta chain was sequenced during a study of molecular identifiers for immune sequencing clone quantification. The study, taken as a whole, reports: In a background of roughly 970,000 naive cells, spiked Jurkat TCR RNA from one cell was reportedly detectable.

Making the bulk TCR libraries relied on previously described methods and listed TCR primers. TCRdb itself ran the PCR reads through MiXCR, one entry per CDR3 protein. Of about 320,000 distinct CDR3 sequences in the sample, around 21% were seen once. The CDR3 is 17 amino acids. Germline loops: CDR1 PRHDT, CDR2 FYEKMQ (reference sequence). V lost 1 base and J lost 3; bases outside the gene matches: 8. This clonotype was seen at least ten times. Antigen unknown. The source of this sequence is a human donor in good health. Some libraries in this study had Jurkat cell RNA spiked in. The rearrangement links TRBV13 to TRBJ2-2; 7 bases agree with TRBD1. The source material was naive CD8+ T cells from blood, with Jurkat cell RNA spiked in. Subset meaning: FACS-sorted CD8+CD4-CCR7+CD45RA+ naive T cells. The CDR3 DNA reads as TGTGCCAGCAGCTTAGTAGACAGGGAGATGGACACCGGGGAGCTGTTTTTT. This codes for CASSLVDREMDTGELFF.